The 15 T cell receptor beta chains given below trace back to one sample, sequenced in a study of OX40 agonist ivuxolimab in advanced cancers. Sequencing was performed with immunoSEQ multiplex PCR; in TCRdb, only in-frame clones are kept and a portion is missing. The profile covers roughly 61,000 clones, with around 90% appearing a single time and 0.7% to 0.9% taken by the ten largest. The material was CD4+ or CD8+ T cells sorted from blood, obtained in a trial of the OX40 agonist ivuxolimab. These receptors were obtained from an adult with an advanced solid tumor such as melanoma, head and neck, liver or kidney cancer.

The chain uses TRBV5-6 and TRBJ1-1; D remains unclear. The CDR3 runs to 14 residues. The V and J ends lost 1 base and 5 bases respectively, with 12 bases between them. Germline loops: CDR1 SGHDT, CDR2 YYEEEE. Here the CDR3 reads CASSLSWGGTEAFF. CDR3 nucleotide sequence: TGTGCCAGCAGCTTGTCCTGGGGTGGGACTGAAGCTTTCTTT.

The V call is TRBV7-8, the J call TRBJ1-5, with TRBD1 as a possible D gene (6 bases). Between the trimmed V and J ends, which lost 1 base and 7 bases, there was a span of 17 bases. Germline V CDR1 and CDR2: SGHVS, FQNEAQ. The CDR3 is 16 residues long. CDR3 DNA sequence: TGTGCCAGCAGCTTAGGGGGGGCAGGGCTGAACCAGCCCCAGCATTTT. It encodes CASSLGGAGLNQPQHF. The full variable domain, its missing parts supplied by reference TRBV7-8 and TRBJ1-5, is GAGVSQSPRYKVAKRGQDVALRCDPISGHVSLFWYQQALGQGPEFLTYFQNEAQLDKSGLPSDRFFAERPEGSVSTLKIQRTQQEDSAVYLCASSLGGAGLNQPQHFGDGTRLSIL.

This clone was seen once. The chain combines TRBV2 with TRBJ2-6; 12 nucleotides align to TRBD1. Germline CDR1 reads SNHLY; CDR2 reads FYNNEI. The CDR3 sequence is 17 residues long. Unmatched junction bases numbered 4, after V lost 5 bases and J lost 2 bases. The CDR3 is CASSYGTGGTGANVLTF. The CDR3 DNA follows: TGTGCCAGCAGTTACGGGACAGGGGGCACTGGGGCCAACGTCCTGACTTTC. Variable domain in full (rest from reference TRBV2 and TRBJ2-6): EPEVTQTPSHQVTQMGQEVILRCVPISNHLYFYWYRQILGQKVEFLVSFYNNEISEKSEIFDDQFSVERPDGSNFTLKIRSTKLEDSAMYFCASSYGTGGTGANVLTFGAGSRLTVL.

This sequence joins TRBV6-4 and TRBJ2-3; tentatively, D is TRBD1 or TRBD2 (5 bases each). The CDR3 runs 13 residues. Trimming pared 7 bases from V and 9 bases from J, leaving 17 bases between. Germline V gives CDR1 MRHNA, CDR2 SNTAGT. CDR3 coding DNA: TGTGCCAGCACCGGGGCCATCGGAGGCACGCAGTATTTT. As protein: CASTGAIGGTQYF.

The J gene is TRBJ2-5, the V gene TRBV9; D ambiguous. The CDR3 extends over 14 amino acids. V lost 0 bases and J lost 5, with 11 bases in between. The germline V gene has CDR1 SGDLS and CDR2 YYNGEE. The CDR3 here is CASSVATVGETQYF. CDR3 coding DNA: TGTGCCAGCAGCGTAGCTACAGTTGGGGAGACCCAGTACTTC.

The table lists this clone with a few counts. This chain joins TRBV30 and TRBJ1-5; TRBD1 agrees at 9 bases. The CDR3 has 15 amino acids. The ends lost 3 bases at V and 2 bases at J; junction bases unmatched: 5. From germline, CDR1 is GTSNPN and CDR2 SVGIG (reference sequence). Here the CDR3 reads CAWSGQGMGNQPQHF. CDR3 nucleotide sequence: TGTGCCTGGAGCGGACAGGGGATGGGCAATCAGCCCCAGCATTTT.

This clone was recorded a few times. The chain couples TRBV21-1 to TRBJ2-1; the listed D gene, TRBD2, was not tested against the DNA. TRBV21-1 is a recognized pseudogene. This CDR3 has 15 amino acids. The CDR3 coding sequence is TGTGCCAGCAGCCTGCTAGATTTGCTAATCAATGAGCAGTTCTTC. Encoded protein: CASSLLDLLINEQFF.

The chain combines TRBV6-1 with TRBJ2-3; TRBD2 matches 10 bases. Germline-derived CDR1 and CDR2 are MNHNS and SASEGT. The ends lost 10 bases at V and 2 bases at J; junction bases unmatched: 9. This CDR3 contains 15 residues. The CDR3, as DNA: TGTGCCACCAAGCCCCTAGCGGGGGCCACAGATACGCAGTATTTT. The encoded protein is CATKPLAGATDTQYF.

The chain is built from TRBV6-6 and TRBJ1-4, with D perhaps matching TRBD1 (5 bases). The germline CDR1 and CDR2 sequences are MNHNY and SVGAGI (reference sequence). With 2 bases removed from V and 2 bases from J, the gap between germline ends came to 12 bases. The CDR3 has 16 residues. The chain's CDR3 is CASSYGGGATNEKLFF. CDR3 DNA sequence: TGTGCCAGCAGTTACGGAGGAGGGGCGACTAATGAAAAACTGTTTTTT.

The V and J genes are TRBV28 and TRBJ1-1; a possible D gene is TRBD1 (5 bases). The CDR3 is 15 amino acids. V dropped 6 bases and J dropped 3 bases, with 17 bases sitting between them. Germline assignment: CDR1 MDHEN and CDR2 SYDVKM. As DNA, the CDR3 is TGTGCCAGCAGGCGGGACTCCCCGGGGTACACTGAAGCTTTCTTT. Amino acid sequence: CASRRDSPGYTEAFF.

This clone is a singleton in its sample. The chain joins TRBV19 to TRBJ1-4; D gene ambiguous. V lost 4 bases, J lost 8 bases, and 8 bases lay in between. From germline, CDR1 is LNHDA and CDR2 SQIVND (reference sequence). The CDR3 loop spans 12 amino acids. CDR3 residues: CASSTSKEKLFF. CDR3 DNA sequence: TGTGCCAGTAGTACCTCCAAGGAAAAACTGTTTTTT.

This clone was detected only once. In DNA form, the CDR3 reads TGTGCCAGTAGGGATCGCGGAGGGACCAGCAATCAGCCCCAGCATTTT. It yields the protein CASRDRGGTSNQPQHF. This sequence joins TRBV19 and TRBJ1-5; TRBD1 might be the D (5 bases). The CDR3 has 16 amino acids. Germline-derived CDR1 and CDR2 are LNHDA and SQIVND (reference sequence). V lost 6 bases to trimming and J lost 1 base, with 16 bases between them.

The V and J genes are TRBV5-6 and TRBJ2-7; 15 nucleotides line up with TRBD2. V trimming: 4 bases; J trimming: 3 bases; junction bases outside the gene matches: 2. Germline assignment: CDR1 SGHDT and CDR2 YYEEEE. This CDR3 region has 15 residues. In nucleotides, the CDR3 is TGTGCCAGCAGCCGGGGACTAGCGGGAGGCTACGAGCAGTACTTC. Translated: CASSRGLAGGYEQYF.

CDR3 DNA sequence: TGTGCCAGCAGTCCCGGGGGGCGAAGCCGGGCTGAAGCTTTCTTT. Translated, it gives CASSPGGRSRAEAFF. The chain links TRBV27 to TRBJ1-1; D perhaps matches TRBD1 (6 bases). The CDR3 length is 15 residues. Trimming took 5 bases from V and 6 from J, leaving 19 bases between them. Germline-derived CDR1 and CDR2 are MNHEY and SMNVEV (reference sequence).

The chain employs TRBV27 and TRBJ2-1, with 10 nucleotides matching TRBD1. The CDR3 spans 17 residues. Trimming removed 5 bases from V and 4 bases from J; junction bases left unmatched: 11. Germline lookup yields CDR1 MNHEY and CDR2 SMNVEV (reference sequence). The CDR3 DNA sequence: TGTGCCAGCAGTCCTACTCGGACAGGGGGGACATACAATGAGCAGTTCTTC. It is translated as CASSPTRTGGTYNEQFF.